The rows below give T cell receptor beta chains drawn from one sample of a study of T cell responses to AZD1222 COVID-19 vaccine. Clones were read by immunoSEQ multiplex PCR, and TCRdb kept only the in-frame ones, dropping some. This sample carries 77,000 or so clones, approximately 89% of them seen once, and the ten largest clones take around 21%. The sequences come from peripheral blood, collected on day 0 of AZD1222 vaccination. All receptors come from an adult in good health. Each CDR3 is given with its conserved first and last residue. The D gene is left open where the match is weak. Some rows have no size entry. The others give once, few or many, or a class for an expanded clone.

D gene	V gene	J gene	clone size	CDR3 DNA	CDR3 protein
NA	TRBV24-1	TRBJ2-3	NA	TGTGCCACCAGTGGGGCAGATACGCAGTATTTT	CATSGADTQYF
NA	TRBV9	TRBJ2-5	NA	TGTGCCAGCAGCGTGGGCTCAGGGGCGGAGACCCAGTACTTC	CASSVGSGAETQYF
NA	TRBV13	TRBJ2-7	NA	TGTGCCAGCAGCTTTGAGGACGAGCAGTACTTC	CASSFEDEQYF
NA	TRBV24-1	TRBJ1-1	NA	TGTGCCACCACCGATAGGAAAAACACTGAAGCTTTCTTT	CATTDRKNTEAFF
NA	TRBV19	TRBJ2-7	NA	TGTGCCAGTAGTATTCGCCGGGGAAACTACGAGCAGTACTTC	CASSIRRGNYEQYF
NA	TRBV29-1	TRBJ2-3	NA	TGCAGCGTTAGGGGTGGCGCAGATACGCAGTATTTT	CSVRGGADTQYF
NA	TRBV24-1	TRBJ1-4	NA	TGTGCCACCAGTGATGGTGGGACCGGGGATGAAAAACTGTTTTTT	CATSDGGTGDEKLFF
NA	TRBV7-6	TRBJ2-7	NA	TGTGCCAGCAGCTTAAGGCAGGGTGTGAGCTCCTACGAGCAGTACTTC	CASSLRQGVSSYEQYF
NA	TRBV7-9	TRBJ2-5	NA	TGTGCCAGCAGCTTAGTAGGCGAGACCCAGTACTTC	CASSLVGETQYF
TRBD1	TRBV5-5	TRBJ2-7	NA	TGTGCCAGCAGCTTGGCTGGGACAGGCCTCTACGAGCAGTACTTC	CASSLAGTGLYEQYF
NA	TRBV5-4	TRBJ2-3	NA	TGTGCCAGCAGCGCGGCCGTGAGCACAGATACGCAGTATTTT	CASSAAVSTDTQYF
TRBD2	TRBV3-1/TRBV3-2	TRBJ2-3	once	TGTGCCAGCAGCCCGGAGACTAGCGGGGAGTTGTACACAGATACGCAGTATTTT	CASSPETSGELYTDTQYF
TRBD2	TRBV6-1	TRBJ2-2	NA	TGTGCCAGCAGTGAGAGTAGCGGGGACACCGGGGAGCTGTTTTTT	CASSESSGDTGELFF
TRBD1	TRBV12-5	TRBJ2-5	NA	TGTGCTAGTGGGACGGGGACAGAGCAAGAGACCCAGTACTTC	CASGTGTEQETQYF
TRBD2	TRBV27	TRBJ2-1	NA	TGTGCCAGCAGCCCACGGCTAGCGGGGTCCTCAAGCTCCTACAATGAGCAGTTCTTC	CASSPRLAGSSSSYNEQFF
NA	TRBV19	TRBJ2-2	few	TGTGCCAGTACCCCACCTCCCCGACTAAGTTGGACCGGGGAGCTGTTTTTT	CASTPPPRLSWTGELFF
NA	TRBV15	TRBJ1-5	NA	TGTGCCACCAGCAGAGATCCCAGGGGAACTCAGCCCCAGCATTTT	CATSRDPRGTQPQHF